This T cell receptor (beta chain) came from a study of control samples from healthy donors and cancer patients. Only in-frame clones appear in the TCRdb table, and some are missing; sequencing was by immunoSEQ multiplex PCR. The sample shows approximately 52,000 clones, around 95% of them seen only once. This clone was detected a few times. Looked up from germline, CDR1 is MNHEY and CDR2 is SVGEGT. Trimming left V 2 bases short and J 2 bases short, with 5 bases between. This CDR3 is built from 13 residues. The sample comprised blood. The chain joins TRBV6-2 or TRBV6-3 to TRBJ2-3; D uncertain. The receptor comes from a woman under 30 in good health. The CDR3 DNA follows: TGTGCCAGCAGTTACAAGGACACAGATACGCAGTATTTT. This gives the protein CASSYKDTDTQYF.